Listed below are T cell receptor beta chains from one sample, sequenced in a study of blood T cell repertoires in COVID-19. Generated by immunoSEQ multiplex PCR, the TCRdb table keeps only in-frame clones and is missing some. The sample contains roughly 250,000 clones, about 93% of which appear only once. The sequenced sample was peripheral blood. These receptor sequences come from a young man with COVID-19, enrolled during active disease. CDR3s include the opening cysteine and the closing phenylalanine or tryptophan. A D gene is named only where the DNA matches it firmly. Clone size appears in some rows only: once, few, many, or a class for an expanded clone.

>.|TRBJ1-5|.|TRBV7-2
CASSFQGIGQPQHF
TGTGCCAGCAGCTTTCAGGGGATAGGTCAGCCCCAGCATTTT
>.|TRBJ2-3|TRBD1|TRBV6-5
CASKTGISTDTQYF
TGTGCCAGCAAGACAGGGATTAGCACAGATACGCAGTATTTT
>.|TRBJ1-1|TRBD1|TRBV5-4
CASRGQGAGTEAFF
TGTGCCAGCAGGGGACAGGGGGCGGGGACTGAAGCTTTCTTT
>once|TRBJ2-7|TRBD2|TRBV7-9
CASSFSGGAPHEQYF
TGTGCCAGCAGCTTCTCGGGGGGGGCCCCCCACGAGCAGTACTTC
>.|TRBJ2-7|.|TRBV7-9
CASSFGGEVGEQYF
TGTGCCAGCAGCTTTGGAGGGGAGGTGGGCGAGCAGTACTTC
>.|TRBJ2-2|TRBD1|TRBV6-5
CASSRRDRGSGELFF
TGTGCCAGCAGTAGGAGGGACAGGGGTTCCGGGGAGCTGTTTTTT
>.|TRBJ1-1|.|TRBV5-1
CASSSQGMSTEAFF
TGCGCCAGCAGCTCTCAGGGTATGAGTACTGAAGCTTTCTTT
>.|TRBJ2-1|TRBD1|TRBV7-6
CASSYTGGFDEQFF
TGTGCCAGCAGCTACACAGGGGGGTTTGATGAGCAGTTCTTC
>.|TRBJ2-7|TRBD1|TRBV6-5
CASRVGQFTSYEQYF
TGTGCCAGCAGGGTGGGACAGTTTACCTCCTACGAGCAGTACTTC
>.|TRBJ1-2|.|TRBV3-1/TRBV3-2
CASSQGERGYTF
TGTGCCAGCAGCCAAGGGGAGAGGGGCTACACCTTC
>.|TRBJ1-2|.|TRBV2
CASSGGGLSNYGYTF
TGTGCCAGCAGTGGGGGCGGACTATCAAACTATGGCTACACCTTC
>once|TRBJ2-2|.|TRBV6-5
CASSYGGIQYPGELFF
TGTGCCAGCAGTTACGGCGGGATTCAATACCCCGGGGAGCTGTTTTTT
>once|TRBJ1-6|.|TRBV6-1
CASSEVSGSPLHF
TGTGCCAGCAGTGAAGTCTCGGGATCACCCCTCCACTTT
>.|TRBJ2-3|TRBD1|TRBV5-1
CASSLTGEGSTDTQYF
TGCGCCAGCAGCCTCACAGGGGAAGGGAGCACAGATACGCAGTATTTT
>.|TRBJ1-1|.|TRBV19
CASSITVFTEAFF
TGTGCCAGTAGTATTACAGTGTTCACTGAAGCTTTCTTT